The T cell receptor (beta chain) under discussion was sequenced for a study of patients and donors after allogeneic stem cell transplantation. This CDR3 is built from 13 residues. With V trimmed by 2 bases and J by 5 bases, 5 bases remained unmatched. Germline V gives CDR1 SQVTM, CDR2 ANQGSEA. This clonotype was seen more than once but under ten times. TCRdb redid the calling of the RT-PCR reads with MiXCR, one entry per CDR3 protein. Of approximately 220,000 distinct CDR3 sequences in the sample, around 40% were seen once. The sequencing input was blood, either unsorted or a sorted T cell fraction (not recorded which). V is TRBV29-1 and J is TRBJ1-2, with 7 bases fitting TRBD1. The clonotype comes from a human donor who was either an allogeneic HSCT recipient or a stem cell or donor lymphocyte infusion donor (not recorded which). It is not recorded whose cells these are; they may come from a transplant donor. The chain's CDR3 is CSVEHQGVYGYTF. The DNA for the CDR3 is TGCAGCGTTGAACATCAGGGGGTATATGGCTACACCTTC.